Given below is one T cell receptor beta chain in context. TCRdb's copy holds only in-frame clones and misses some; the assay was immunoSEQ multiplex PCR. The table includes 40,000 or so clones, approximately 92% detected once. The data derive from a study of T cell changes during pregnancy in multiple sclerosis. Germline lookup yields CDR1 KGHSH and CDR2 LQKENI. V lost 6 bases and J lost 5; bases outside the gene matches: 11. There are 15 residues in the CDR3. The material was CD8+ T cells from peripheral blood mononuclear cells, obtained in the first trimester of pregnancy. The source is a female donor with multiple sclerosis, enrolled in a pregnancy study. The chain employs TRBV18 and TRBJ2-7; 9 bases match TRBD1. The chain's CDR3 is CASSEPRDREHEQYF. The CDR3 DNA is TGTGCCAGCTCCGAGCCCCGGGACAGGGAGCACGAGCAGTACTTC.